Listed below are T cell receptor beta chains from one sample, sequenced in a study of early T cells in non-severe SARS-CoV-2 infection. MiXCR was run by TCRdb on the 5' RACE reads, yielding one entry per CDR3 protein. The sample yields some 35,000 distinct CDR3 sequences, around 3.9% seen once. The sample was whole blood. These receptors were taken from an adult who was a healthcare worker with PCR-confirmed SARS-CoV-2 infection or an uninfected control (not recorded which). Each CDR3 is given with its conserved first and last residue. The size field is filled for only some rows; it gives once, few, many or a size class.

j_gene	abundance	v_gene	CDR3aa
TRBJ2-7	few	TRBV4-2	CASSHSVAGVFVEQYF
TRBJ1-6	many	TRBV28	CASSSYKTDLHF
TRBJ2-7	many	TRBV4-2	CASSQVEGESYEQYF
TRBJ2-7	many	TRBV5-1	CASSLAPAGGPYEQYF
TRBJ1-5	few	TRBV28	CVSSFGNQPQHF
TRBJ2-7	many	TRBV19	CASSMPEPPYEQYF
TRBJ1-5	many	TRBV7-9	CASSSGTLGDQPQHF
TRBJ2-1	many	TRBV29-1	CSVGGGLAGESEQFF
TRBJ2-5	medium-sized	TRBV4-1	CASSQAGQAETQYF
TRBJ1-2	many	TRBV4-2	CASSQQQGDYGYTF
TRBJ2-2	many	TRBV25-1	CASSDLGGAGGPYTGELFF
TRBJ2-5	-	TRBV7-8	CASSDPFERGERETQYF
TRBJ2-3	medium-sized	TRBV4-3	CASSWTSGRADTQYF
TRBJ1-5	many	TRBV19	CASSMDRAQPQHF
TRBJ1-5	many	TRBV7-2	CASSLVKNQPQHF
TRBJ1-2	many	TRBV7-9	CASSVGQTLYGYTF
TRBJ2-7	many	TRBV6-6	CASSQRTGGASVYEQYF
TRBJ1-1	many	TRBV6-6	CATVDRLNTEAFF
TRBJ2-7	many	TRBV28	CANSRTGIHEQYF
TRBJ2-1	-	TRBV4-3	CASSLEARPDSYNEQFF
TRBJ1-1	many	TRBV20-1	CSVPRPGNTEAFF
TRBJ2-1	many	TRBV6-2/TRBV6-3	CASSLNSGTSGPREQFF
TRBJ1-5	few	TRBV12-3/TRBV12-4	CASSLGGQPQHF
TRBJ2-7	few	TRBV7-2	CASSLAPGTYEQYF
TRBJ2-3	-	TRBV7-9	CASSLEGTFTDTQYF
TRBJ2-7	few	TRBV10-3	CAISESLAGGQYEQYF
TRBJ1-1	many	TRBV7-6	CASSLSGATEAFF
TRBJ2-2	many	TRBV5-1	CASSLSTGTPLELFF
TRBJ1-4	many	TRBV25-1	CASSDTDNGGGEKLFF
TRBJ1-1	many	TRBV20-1	CSASHPGGGPEAFF
TRBJ1-1	few	TRBV14	CASSQGLVNTEAFF
TRBJ2-3	many	TRBV20-1	CSASFWRGDTQYF
TRBJ2-1	-	TRBV10-3	CAISARTSGSSGNEQFF
TRBJ2-1	many	TRBV11-2	CASSLDRWGAEPSGSSYNEQFF
TRBJ2-1	-	TRBV7-2	CASSLLTGLTYNEQFF
TRBJ2-5	many	TRBV12-3/TRBV12-4	CASSQNYGSETQYF
TRBJ2-2	many	TRBV20-1	CSAREQTNTGELFF
TRBJ2-1	-	TRBV29-1	CSVRTSSYNEQFF
TRBJ2-5	large	TRBV4-3	CASSQTSGRGETQYF
TRBJ1-1	-	TRBV11-2	CASSLYRQQEAFF
TRBJ1-6	-	TRBV15	CATSRDRVNNSPLHF
TRBJ2-5	many	TRBV11-1	CASSSSGRTLQETQYF
TRBJ2-7	few	TRBV18	CATSEGSYYEQYF
TRBJ2-7	many	TRBV6-2/TRBV6-3	CASRGIGTGVSYEQYF
TRBJ2-7	-	TRBV28	CASTQIGLAATYEQYF